Presented here are 27 T cell receptor beta chains from one specimen sequenced in a study of T cells in tuberculosis. Produced via immunoSEQ multiplex PCR; TCRdb's table is partial and in-frame only. The top ten clones hold approximately 6.3% of a sample with approximately 35,000 clones, approximately 97% of them seen once. Sequenced: PBMCs. The receptor set was obtained from a donor aged 10-29 years with latent tuberculosis or without tuberculosis infection.

This chain links TRBV2 with TRBJ2-2; 12 bases agree with TRBD2. This CDR3 comprises 16 residues. Germline assignment: CDR1 SNHLY and CDR2 FYNNEI. V gave up 8 bases and J gave up 3 bases; unmatched junction bases: 7. The CDR3 is CASRSGTSGYTGELFF. CDR3 nucleotides: TGTGCCAGCCGATCTGGGACTAGCGGGTACACCGGGGAGCTGTTTTTT.

This sequence joins TRBV10-3 and TRBJ1-2; D unresolved. The V and J ends lost 2 bases and 4 bases respectively, with 8 bases between them. CDR3 size: 13 residues. Germline V gene sequence: CDR1 ENHRY, CDR2 SYGVKD. DNA for the CDR3: TGTGCCATCAGTGAGCGGGGAGGCTATGGCTACACCTTC. This translates into CAISERGGYGYTF.

The chain couples TRBV5-8 to TRBJ1-1; D remains unclear. The germline V and J ends were trimmed by 0 bases and 4 bases, with 10 bases remaining between them. This CDR3 spans 14 amino acids. Germline assignment: CDR1 SGHTS and CDR2 YDEGEE. CDR3 DNA sequence: TGTGCCAGCAGCTTGGGGGCCGCCGCCACTGAAGCTTTCTTT. Amino acids: CASSLGAAATEAFF.

This chain joins TRBV6-5 and TRBJ1-2; D call uncertain. The germline gives CDR1 MNHEY, CDR2 SVGAGI. The V end lost 6 bases, the J end lost 3 bases, and 5 bases lay between the germline ends. This CDR3 comprises 11 residues. CDR3 region: CASRLYYGYTF. CDR3 nucleotide sequence: TGTGCCAGCAGACTATACTATGGCTACACCTTC.

This chain's CDR3 is CTSSQQAANSYEQYF. In DNA form, the CDR3 reads TGCACCAGCAGCCAGCAGGCCGCAAACTCCTACGAGCAGTACTTC. V and J are TRBV1 and TRBJ2-7; TRBD1 is taken as the D call from the table, unchecked against the DNA. TRBV1 is a documented pseudogene. This CDR3 comprises 15 residues.

The V gene is TRBV5-6, the J gene TRBJ2-1; D is possibly TRBD2 (5 bases). The CDR3 is 15 amino acids. V lost 4 bases to trimming and J lost 8 bases, with 19 bases between them. Germline CDR1 is SGHDT and CDR2 is YYEEEE. The CDR3 nucleotides are TGTGCCAGCAGCACTCAGGCCGCGGGCGGCTATGAGCAGTTCTTC. It is translated as CASSTQAAGGYEQFF.

The J gene is TRBJ1-1, the V gene TRBV28, with no clear D. CDR3 length: 17 amino acids. Trimming pared 7 bases from V and 0 bases from J, leaving 21 bases between. The germline V gene encodes CDR1 MDHEN and CDR2 SYDVKM. CDR3 DNA: TGTGCCAGCAACCTGGGGAGGTACCTTTCCATGAACACTGAAGCTTTCTTT. Its translation: CASNLGRYLSMNTEAFF.

The chain couples TRBV28 to TRBJ2-2, with D tentatively TRBD2 (6 bases). The V and J ends lost 7 bases and 5 bases respectively, with 14 bases between them. The CDR3 is 14 residues long. Per the germline V gene, CDR1 is MDHEN and CDR2 is SYDVKM. CDR3 nucleotides: TGTGCCAGCAATCGGCAGGGAGGAACCGGGGAGCTGTTTTTT. It yields the protein CASNRQGGTGELFF.

The CDR3 reads CASREGYSNSNQPQHF. CDR3 in DNA: TGTGCCAGCAGGGAGGGGTATTCGAATAGCAATCAGCCCCAGCATTTT. The rearrangement uses TRBV28 and TRBJ1-5; D might be TRBD1 (5 bases). Germline V gene lookup returns CDR1 MDHEN and CDR2 SYDVKM. Trimming left V 6 bases short and J 0 bases short, with 15 bases between. The CDR3 contains 16 residues. Complete variable domain (other parts from reference TRBV28 and TRBJ1-5): DVKVTQSSRYLVKRTGEKVFLECVQDMDHENMFWYRQDPGLGLRLIYFSYDVKMKEKGDIPEGYSVSREKKERFSLILESASTNQTSMYLCASREGYSNSNQPQHFGDGTRLSIL.

This clone has only one observation. The CDR3 DNA is TGTGCCAGCCGCGTTACTAGCGGGCGCTCCTACGAGCAGTACTTC. Encoded protein: CASRVTSGRSYEQYF. J is TRBJ2-7 and V is TRBV28; 9 bases fit TRBD2. This CDR3 contains 15 residues. The germline V gene encodes CDR1 MDHEN and CDR2 SYDVKM. The ends lost 8 bases at V and 0 bases at J; junction bases unmatched: 8.

The chain links TRBV10-3 to TRBJ2-7; D remains ambiguous. V lost 3 bases and J 4 bases, leaving 10 bases between the germline ends. Looked up from germline, CDR1 is ENHRY and CDR2 is SYGVKD. The CDR3 consists of 13 residues. CDR3 amino acids: CAISEPTTYEQYF. The CDR3 DNA follows: TGTGCCATCAGTGAACCTACTACTTACGAGCAGTACTTC.

The J gene is TRBJ2-5, the V gene TRBV19; D possibly corresponds to TRBD1 (6 bases). From germline, CDR1 is LNHDA and CDR2 SQIVND (reference sequence). The CDR3 has 13 residues. V was trimmed by 7 bases and J by 5 bases, leaving 14 bases between them. For the CDR3, the DNA is TGTGCCAGTAAGGCCTATGGGGGCGAGACCCAGTACTTC. This encodes CASKAYGGETQYF.

This rearrangement joins TRBV19 to TRBJ2-1; 10 nucleotides align to TRBD2. The CDR3 is 15 residues long. J was trimmed by 4 bases and V by 3 bases; bases with no gene match: 3. The germline gives CDR1 LNHDA, CDR2 SQIVND (reference sequence). CDR3 region: CASSMTSGHYNEQFF. DNA for the CDR3: TGTGCCAGTAGTATGACTAGCGGGCATTACAATGAGCAGTTCTTC.

The gene calls are TRBV5-1 and TRBJ2-5; 9 bases agree with TRBD2. J was trimmed by 2 bases and V by 0 bases; bases with no gene match: 11. CDR3 size: 18 residues. CDR1 and CDR2 from the germline V gene are SGHRS and YFSETQ. CDR3 residues: CASSLGLAGANPQETQYF. The CDR3 coding sequence is TGCGCCAGCAGCTTGGGGTTAGCGGGGGCCAATCCGCAAGAGACCCAGTACTTC. The whole variable domain, filled in from reference TRBV5-1 and TRBJ2-5, reads KAGVTQTPRYLIKTRGQQVTLSCSPISGHRSVSWYQQTPGQGLQFLFEYFSETQRNKGNFPGRFSGRQFSNSRSEMNVSTLELGDSALYLCASSLGLAGANPQETQYFGPGTRLLVL.

The chain carries TRBV18 and TRBJ1-1, with D hard to call. Trimming left V 6 bases short and J 0 bases short, with 8 bases between. Per germline, CDR1 KGHSH and CDR2 LQKENI. CDR3 size: 13 residues. CDR3 amino acids: CASSQTLNTEAFF. CDR3 nucleotide sequence: TGTGCCAGCTCTCAGACATTGAACACTGAAGCTTTCTTT. The full variable domain, with the rest looked up from reference TRBV18 and TRBJ1-1, is NAGVMQNPRHLVRRRGQEARLRCSPMKGHSHVYWYRQLPEEGLKFMVYLQKENIIDESGMPKERFSAEFPKEGPSILRIQQVVRGDSAAYFCASSQTLNTEAFFGQGTRLTVV.

V is TRBV5-1 and J is TRBJ2-3; no firm D call. Trimming stripped 2 bases from V and 2 bases from J, with 9 bases between. The CDR3 runs 14 residues. The germline V gene encodes CDR1 SGHRS and CDR2 YFSETQ. CDR3 region: CASSLRQITDTQYF. DNA for the CDR3: TGCGCCAGCAGCTTACGCCAGATCACAGATACGCAGTATTTT. Combining the CDR3 with reference TRBV5-1 and TRBJ2-3 gives the whole variable domain KAGVTQTPRYLIKTRGQQVTLSCSPISGHRSVSWYQQTPGQGLQFLFEYFSETQRNKGNFPGRFSGRQFSNSRSEMNVSTLELGDSALYLCASSLRQITDTQYFGPGTRLTVL.

V and J are TRBV18 and TRBJ2-1, with no clear D. Trimming pared 2 bases from V and 4 bases from J, leaving 15 bases between. CDR1 and CDR2 from the germline V gene are KGHSH and LQKENI. The CDR3 has 16 amino acids. The CDR3 DNA reads TGTGCCAGCTCACCAAGCCCTTTCCACCCGTACAATGAGCAGTTCTTC. It encodes CASSPSPFHPYNEQFF.

The rearrangement uses TRBV6-4 and TRBJ2-3, with TRBD2 matching over 8 bases. The CDR3 is 13 residues long. Germline V CDR1 and CDR2: MRHNA, SNTAGT. V gave up 5 bases and J gave up 4 bases; unmatched junction bases: 2. Here the CDR3 reads CASSSGSPDTQYF. CDR3 coding DNA: TGTGCCAGCAGTAGCGGGAGCCCAGATACGCAGTATTTT.

The V call is TRBV6-6, the J call TRBJ2-5; 11 bases match TRBD1. This CDR3 contains 16 residues. Germline V CDR1 and CDR2: MNHNY, SVGAGI (reference sequence). With V trimmed by 4 bases and J by 3 bases, 7 bases remained unmatched. Here the CDR3 reads CASSSPGQGVKETQYF. The DNA for the CDR3 is TGTGCCAGCAGTTCCCCGGGACAGGGGGTTAAAGAGACCCAGTACTTC.

The chain is built from TRBV15 and TRBJ1-2; 8 bases are shared with TRBD1. The CDR3 is made up of 14 amino acids. Germline V CDR1 and CDR2: LNHNV, YYDKDF (reference sequence). V was clipped by 1 base and J by 8 bases; unmatched bases: 6. The CDR3 reads CATSRVPAGGGYTF. For the CDR3, the DNA is TGTGCCACCAGCAGAGTTCCCGCAGGGGGCGGCTACACCTTC.

The chain employs TRBV27 and TRBJ1-5, with unresolved D. Between the trimmed V and J ends, which lost 5 bases and 11 bases, there was a span of 19 bases. The CDR3 spans 14 residues. Germline V gene sequence: CDR1 MNHEY, CDR2 SMNVEV (reference sequence). The CDR3 loop is CASSPDIGVITQHF. The DNA of the CDR3 is TGTGCCAGCAGTCCCGACATCGGGGTAATAACCCAGCATTTT.

A single count supports this clone. The chain links TRBV2 to TRBJ2-6; 10 nucleotides align to TRBD1. Germline values: CDR1 SNHLY, CDR2 FYNNEI. Trimming cost V 6 bases and J 0 bases; bases outside gene matches: 5. The CDR3 totals 17 residues. The CDR3 reads CASRPGTGVSGANVLTF. The CDR3 DNA follows: TGTGCCAGCAGACCCGGGACAGGGGTCTCTGGGGCCAACGTCCTGACTTTC.

This clone was found once. The chain joins TRBV18 to TRBJ1-2; D perhaps matches TRBD1 (5 bases). Germline values: CDR1 KGHSH, CDR2 LQKENI. V was shortened by 2 bases and J by 4 bases, with 11 bases between the two germline ends. This CDR3 spans 14 amino acids. CDR3 region: CASSPGGAGYGYTF. Here the CDR3 DNA reads TGTGCCAGCTCACCAGGTGGGGCCGGCTATGGCTACACCTTC.

This clone was counted a single time. The J gene is TRBJ2-5, the V gene TRBV19, with TRBD1 matching 9 bases. The V gene's germline CDR1 is LNHDA and CDR2 SQIVND (reference sequence). Trimming cost V 5 bases and J 2 bases; bases outside gene matches: 3. The CDR3 is 14 residues long. The CDR3 region is CASSGTGLQETQYF. In nucleotides, the CDR3 is TGTGCCAGTAGTGGGACAGGGTTACAAGAGACCCAGTACTTC.

This chain joins TRBV7-2 and TRBJ2-7; D unclear. V was cut by 5 bases and J by 5 bases, with 22 bases left in between. This CDR3 contains 16 residues. Per germline, CDR1 SGHTA and CDR2 FQGNSA. CDR3 in DNA: TGTGCCAGCAGCCGTGACATAACCCGTCCGAAGGACGAGCAGTACTTC. Translating gives CASSRDITRPKDEQYF.

The V call is TRBV6-1, the J call TRBJ1-1; 8 bases agree with TRBD1. The CDR3 spans 13 residues. Trimming took 4 bases from V and 4 from J; bases not matched to a gene: 2. Germline loops: CDR1 MNHNS, CDR2 SASEGT. CDR3 protein: CASSADRATEAFF. DNA of the CDR3: TGTGCCAGCAGTGCGGACAGGGCCACTGAAGCTTTCTTT.

The V and J genes are TRBV6-1 and TRBJ2-7, with 9 bases that match TRBD2. This CDR3 is built from 15 residues. Germline CDR1 reads MNHNS; CDR2 reads SASEGT. Trimming removed 7 bases from V and 3 bases from J; junction bases left unmatched: 10. CDR3 in DNA: TGTGCCAGCAAGGGGGATCTAGCGGGGTTCTACGAGCAGTACTTC. As protein: CASKGDLAGFYEQYF.